This TCR beta chain appears in the sequencing data of a study of blood T cell repertoires in COVID-19 (dated by TCRdb to 2019 to 2021). Context from the whole study: Samples from collaborators originated in the United States, Italy and Spain and spanned both the acute and convalescent phases of COVID-19. Where HLA class I and class II types were available, the types were taken from metadata supplied by the sample provider, not from assay-based typing. The repertoires were made available in a free public database intended to serve as a resource for research on the immune response to SARS-CoV-2. Samples came from the ongoing ImmuneRACE study (first 160 participants) plus 1,254 subjects from 6 global collaborators. Deeply sampled blood TCRbeta repertoires from subjects exposed to, actively infected with, or recovered from COVID-19 were included in the dataset. The prospective study material was composed of cDNA or gDNA derived from T cells, B-cell-depleted T cells, or PBMCs. Sample metadata almost always included a de-identified subject ID, COVID-19 status, age in years and sex. Findings and caveats that apply to the study as a whole: The quantity of clinical and demographic metadata differed by source and by participant and was supplied without curation.

The collaborating institutions used their own protocols to collect whole blood in K2EDTA tubes. For TCRbeta analysis, collaborators shipped samples in one of three forms: frozen whole blood, isolated PBMCs, or DNA extracted from either of those sample types. TCRbeta CDR3 regions were amplified from genomic DNA using the immunoSEQ Assay, a bias-controlled multiplex PCR. From the authors' description of their analysis: Nucleated cell counts per sample were estimated from amplification of reference gene primers within the assay. To quantify the absolute abundance of each unique TCRbeta CDR3 rearrangement, sequence reads were collapsed and filtered. For each sample, productive Simpson clonality was calculated as the square root of Simpson's diversity index over productive rearrangements. TCRdb stores this immuneACCESS table with in-frame sequences only. Part of the clones is absent; in the studies checked, under half of the shortfall reflects unresolved V genes, and no reason is known for the rest. D and trimming were read from the DNA, whereas the V and J calls and clone size are those reported in that table. Within this sample are 90,000 or so clones, with about two thirds of them counted one time only. The ten largest make up 13% to 15% of the sample.

As to this clone: Its antigen is still unknown. Base quality data are lacking; no much larger clone is found one base away.

The sample taken for sequencing was peripheral blood. The TCR comes from an elderly woman with acute or convalescent COVID-19.

The DNA sequence is given as TGTGCCAGCAGCCAGCGAAACACAGATACGCAGTATTTT. Its protein product is CASSQRNTDTQYF. The chain was built from TRBV5-8 and TRBJ2-3; no D gene call is confident. The CDR3 runs 13 amino acids, cysteine and phenylalanine included. Only the CDR3 region is kept as DNA, spanning 39 bases read in frame from base 1. V sheds 4 bases and J sheds 2 bases, leaving 8 bases between their ends. As encoded in the germline V gene, CDR1 is SGHTS while CDR2 is YDEGEE.